This TCR beta chain was identified during a study of beta chain features in type 1 diabetes. Findings and caveats of the study: Type 1 diabetes patients had moderately but significantly shorter TCRB CDR3s in all four CD4+ subsets.

Germline assignment: CDR1 GTSNPN and CDR2 SVGIG (reference sequence). The CDR3 is 14 residues long. V lost 8 bases and J lost 1; bases outside the gene matches: 7. Details on this clone: Its antigen remains unidentified.

Every isolated RNA sample was fully reverse transcribed, so sequencing captured expressed TCRB transcripts. Sequencing used immunoSEQ multiplex PCR; TCRdb keeps in-frame clones, though not all of them. This table has just over 450,000 clones, over 25% appearing once. Sequences were obtained from naive CD4+ T cells from blood. V and J are TRBV30 and TRBJ1-4; 7 nucleotides line up with TRBD1. This clonotype was sampled from a man aged 18 to 30 in good health. CDR3 nucleotides: TGTGCCGGAACAAGGACAGGAACTAATGAAAAACTGTTTTTT. Translating it yields CAGTRTGTNEKLFF.